The present T cell receptor beta chain was sequenced within a study of blood T cell repertoires in COVID-19. Trimming took 3 bases from V and 6 from J; bases not matched to a gene: 5. CDR1 and CDR2 (germline): LGHDT, YNNKEL (reference sequence). The CDR3 is 14 amino acids. This clone showed up just once. Original handling: Cell counts per sample came from amplifying reference gene primers. Produced via immunoSEQ multiplex PCR; TCRdb's table is partial and in-frame only. V and J calls and clone size are given by that table; D and trimming were obtained from the DNA. Here the sample spans 130,000 to 150,000 clones, approximately 88% being singletons. Adults between roughly 18 and 89 years of age took part from approximately 24 US areas.

Sequencing used PBMCs or T cells enriched from blood (not recorded which). The rearrangement uses TRBV3-1 (or the pseudogene TRBV3-2) and TRBJ1-1, with TRBD1 matching 9 bases. The origin of this receptor is a woman between 25 and 40 years old with acute COVID-19. The CDR3, as DNA: TGTGCCAGCAGCCACGTACAGGGGGCCGCTGAAGCTTTCTTT. Amino acids: CASSHVQGAAEAFF.